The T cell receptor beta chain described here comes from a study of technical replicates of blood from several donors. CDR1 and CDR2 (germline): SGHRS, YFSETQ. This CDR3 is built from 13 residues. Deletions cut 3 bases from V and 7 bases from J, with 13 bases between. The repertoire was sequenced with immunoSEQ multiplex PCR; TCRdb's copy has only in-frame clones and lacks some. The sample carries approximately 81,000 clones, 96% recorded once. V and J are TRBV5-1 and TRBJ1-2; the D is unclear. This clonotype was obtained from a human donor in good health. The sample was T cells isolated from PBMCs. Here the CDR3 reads CASSWSPASGYTF. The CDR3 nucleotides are TGCGCCAGCAGCTGGAGCCCCGCCTCTGGCTACACCTTC.